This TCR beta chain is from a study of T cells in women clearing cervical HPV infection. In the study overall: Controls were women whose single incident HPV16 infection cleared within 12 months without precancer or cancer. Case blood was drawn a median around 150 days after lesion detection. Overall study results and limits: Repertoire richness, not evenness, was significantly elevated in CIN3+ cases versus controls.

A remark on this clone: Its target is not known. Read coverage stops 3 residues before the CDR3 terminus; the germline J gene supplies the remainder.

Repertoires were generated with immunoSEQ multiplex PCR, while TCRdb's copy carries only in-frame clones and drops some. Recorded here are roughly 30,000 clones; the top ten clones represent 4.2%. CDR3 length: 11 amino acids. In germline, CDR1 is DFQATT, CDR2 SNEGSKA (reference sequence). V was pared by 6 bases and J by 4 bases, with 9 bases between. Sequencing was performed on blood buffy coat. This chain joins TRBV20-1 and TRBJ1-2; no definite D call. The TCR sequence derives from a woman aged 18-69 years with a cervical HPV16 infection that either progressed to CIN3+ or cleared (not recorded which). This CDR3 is CSAYLSYGYTF. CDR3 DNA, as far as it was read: TGCAGTGCCTACCTTTCCTATGGC.